These T cell receptor beta chains were read from a single sample in a study of beta chain features in type 1 diabetes. TCRdb's copy holds only in-frame clones and misses some; the assay was immunoSEQ multiplex PCR. The sample lists under 400,000 clones, 11% to 15% occurring once. The specimen sequenced was central memory CD4+ T cells from blood. The origin of the receptors is a man aged 25-45 years in good health. Both conserved end residues are trimmed from each CDR3. The order of the fields is V gene, J gene, CDR3 protein.

>TRBV14|TRBJ1-6
ASSPYRTVNNSPLH
>TRBV5-1|TRBJ1-1
ASSLAVAGLGGEAF
>TRBV6-6|TRBJ2-2
ASSSLTGELF
>TRBV6-1|TRBJ1-4
ASSDRAVANEKLF
>TRBV9|TRBJ1-2
ASSESTGYGYT
>TRBV11-2|TRBJ2-3
ASSATRTTDTQY
>TRBV9|TRBJ1-4
ASSASVGNEKLF
>TRBV9|TRBJ2-7
ASSREGGSPYEQY
>TRBV4-2|TRBJ1-5
ASSQGGPGGPQH
>TRBV7-9|TRBJ2-2
ASRLAGIQTGELF
>TRBV7-2|TRBJ2-5
ASSPTPTSGGETQY
>TRBV10-3|TRBJ1-4
AISDRGRDEKLF
>TRBV27|TRBJ2-7
ASRASGARTYEQY
>TRBV29-1|TRBJ1-2
SVVAKGARNYGYT
>TRBV7-2|TRBJ2-6
ASSPHSGANVLT
>TRBV2|TRBJ2-1
ASSAFGEQF
>TRBV20-1|TRBJ1-2
SAHLGLRYT
>TRBV6-6|TRBJ1-6
ASSYDRRNSPLH
>TRBV9|TRBJ1-2
ASSVGTENYGYT
>TRBV7-3|TRBJ2-5
ASSVDGTQETQY